The clone carrying this TCR beta chain was counted a single time. The data derive from a study of blood T cell repertoires in COVID-19. Per germline, CDR1 MNHNS and CDR2 SASEGT. V dropped 3 bases and J dropped 5 bases, with 14 bases sitting between them. CDR3 length: 15 residues. Profiling relied on immunoSEQ multiplex PCR, and the TCRdb table lists in-frame clones only, not all of them. Seen here are 30,000 or so clones, around 90% observed once, and the top ten hold 0.95% to 1.1%. The V call is TRBV6-1, the J call TRBJ1-5; D possibly corresponds to TRBD1 (5 bases). The receptor comes from a man between 70 and 80 years old with active or convalescent COVID-19. The sequencing input was peripheral blood. The CDR3 nucleotides read TGTGCCAGCAGTGAGGCCGGTGGAGGGGATCAGCCCCAGCATTTT. This sequence encodes CASSEAGGGDQPQHF.